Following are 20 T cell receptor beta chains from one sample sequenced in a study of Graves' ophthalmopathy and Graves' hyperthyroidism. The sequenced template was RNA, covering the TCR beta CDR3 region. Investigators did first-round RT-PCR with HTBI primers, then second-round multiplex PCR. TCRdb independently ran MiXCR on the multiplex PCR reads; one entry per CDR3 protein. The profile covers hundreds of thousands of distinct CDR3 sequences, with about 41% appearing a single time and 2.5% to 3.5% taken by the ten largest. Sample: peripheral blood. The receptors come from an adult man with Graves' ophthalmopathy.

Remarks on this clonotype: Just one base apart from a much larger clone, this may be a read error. CDR3 loop: CASSYRDRAEAFF. CDR3 DNA sequence: TGTGCCAGCAGTTACCGGGACAGGGCTGAAGCTTTCTTT. J is TRBJ1-1 and V is TRBV12-3 or TRBV12-4; 9 nucleotides match TRBD1. V lost 4 bases and J lost 6; bases outside the gene matches: 3. The CDR3 runs 13 residues.

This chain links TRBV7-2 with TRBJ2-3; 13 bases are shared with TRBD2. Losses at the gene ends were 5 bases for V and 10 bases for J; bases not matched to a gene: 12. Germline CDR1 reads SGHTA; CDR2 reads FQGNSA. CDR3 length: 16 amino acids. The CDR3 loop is CASSKGTSGAQVAQYF. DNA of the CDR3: TGTGCCAGCAGCAAGGGGACTAGCGGGGCCCAGGTGGCGCAGTATTTT.

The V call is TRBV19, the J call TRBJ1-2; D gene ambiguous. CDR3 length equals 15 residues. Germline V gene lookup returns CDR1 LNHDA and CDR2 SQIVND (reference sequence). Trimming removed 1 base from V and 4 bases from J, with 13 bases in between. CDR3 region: CASSIGAHERYGYTF. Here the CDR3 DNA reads TGTGCCAGTAGTATAGGGGCTCATGAACGCTATGGCTACACCTTC.

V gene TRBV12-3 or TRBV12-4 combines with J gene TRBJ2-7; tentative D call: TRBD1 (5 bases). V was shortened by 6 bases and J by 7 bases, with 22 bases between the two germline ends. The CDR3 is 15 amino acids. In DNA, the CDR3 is TGTGCCAGCAGCCTCGACAGAACCAGAAGGCGAGAGCAGTACTTC. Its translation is CASSLDRTRRREQYF.

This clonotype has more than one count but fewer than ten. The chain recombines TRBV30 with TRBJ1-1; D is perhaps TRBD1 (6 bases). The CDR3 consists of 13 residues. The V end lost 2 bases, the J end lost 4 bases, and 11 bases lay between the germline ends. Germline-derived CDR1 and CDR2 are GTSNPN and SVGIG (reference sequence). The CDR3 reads CAWSRGASTEAFF. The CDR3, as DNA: TGTGCCTGGAGTCGGGGGGCGAGCACTGAAGCTTTCTTT.

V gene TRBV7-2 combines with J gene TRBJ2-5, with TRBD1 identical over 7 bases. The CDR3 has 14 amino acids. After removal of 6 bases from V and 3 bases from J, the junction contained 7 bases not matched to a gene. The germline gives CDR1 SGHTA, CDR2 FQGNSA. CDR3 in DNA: TGTGCCAGCAGTCTGGTGACAGGGAAAGAGACCCAGTACTTC. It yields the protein CASSLVTGKETQYF.

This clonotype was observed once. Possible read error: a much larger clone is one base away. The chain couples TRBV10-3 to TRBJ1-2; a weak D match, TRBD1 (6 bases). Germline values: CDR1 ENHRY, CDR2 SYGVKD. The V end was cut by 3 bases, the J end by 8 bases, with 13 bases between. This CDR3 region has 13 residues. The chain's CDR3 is CAISETGQLGYTF. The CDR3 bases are TGTGCCATCAGTGAAACAGGGCAATTAGGCTACACCTTC.

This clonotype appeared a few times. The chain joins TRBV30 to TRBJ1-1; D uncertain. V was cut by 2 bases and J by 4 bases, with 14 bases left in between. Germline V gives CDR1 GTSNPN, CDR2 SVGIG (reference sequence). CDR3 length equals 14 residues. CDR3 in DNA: TGTGCCTGGAGTCCACAGCAACCGGGCACTGAAGCTTTCTTT. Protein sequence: CAWSPQQPGTEAFF.

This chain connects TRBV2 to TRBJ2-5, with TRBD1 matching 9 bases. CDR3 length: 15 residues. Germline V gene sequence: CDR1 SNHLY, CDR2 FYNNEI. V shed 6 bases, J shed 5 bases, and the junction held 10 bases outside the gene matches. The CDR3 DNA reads TGTGCCAGCAGGGACAGGGGTTACACCGGGGAGACCCAGTACTTC. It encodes CASRDRGYTGETQYF.

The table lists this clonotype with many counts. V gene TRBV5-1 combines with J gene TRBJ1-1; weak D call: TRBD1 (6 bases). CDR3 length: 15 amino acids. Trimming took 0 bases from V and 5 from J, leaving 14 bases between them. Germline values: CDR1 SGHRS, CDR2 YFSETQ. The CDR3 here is CASSLEIRGRTEAFF. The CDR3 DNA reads TGCGCCAGCAGCTTGGAAATCAGGGGCAGGACTGAAGCTTTCTTT.

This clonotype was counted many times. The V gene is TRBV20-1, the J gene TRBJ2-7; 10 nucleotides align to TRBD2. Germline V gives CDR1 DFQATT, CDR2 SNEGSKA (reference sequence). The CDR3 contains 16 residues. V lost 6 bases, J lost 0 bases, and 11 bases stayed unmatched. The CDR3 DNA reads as TGCAGTGCCATTGAAGCTAGCGGGGGAAGCTCCTACGAGCAGTACTTC. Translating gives CSAIEASGGSSYEQYF.

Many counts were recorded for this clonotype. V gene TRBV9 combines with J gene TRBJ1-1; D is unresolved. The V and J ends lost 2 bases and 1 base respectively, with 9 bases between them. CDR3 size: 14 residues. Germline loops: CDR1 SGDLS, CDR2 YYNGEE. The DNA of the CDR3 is TGTGCCAGCAGCGTCTCAGGCGAGAACACTGAAGCTTTCTTT. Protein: CASSVSGENTEAFF.

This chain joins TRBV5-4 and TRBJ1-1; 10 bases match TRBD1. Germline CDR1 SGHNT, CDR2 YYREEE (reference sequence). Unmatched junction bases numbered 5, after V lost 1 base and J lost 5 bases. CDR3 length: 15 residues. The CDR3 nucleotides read TGTGCCAGCAGCTTGCTTGGGACAGGGGAAACTGAAGCTTTCTTT. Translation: CASSLLGTGETEAFF.

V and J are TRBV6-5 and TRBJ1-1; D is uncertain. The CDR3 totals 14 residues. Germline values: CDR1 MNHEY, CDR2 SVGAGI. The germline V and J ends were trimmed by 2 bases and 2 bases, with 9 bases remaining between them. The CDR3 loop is CASSYRETNTEAFF. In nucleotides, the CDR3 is TGTGCCAGCAGTTACAGGGAGACCAACACTGAAGCTTTCTTT.

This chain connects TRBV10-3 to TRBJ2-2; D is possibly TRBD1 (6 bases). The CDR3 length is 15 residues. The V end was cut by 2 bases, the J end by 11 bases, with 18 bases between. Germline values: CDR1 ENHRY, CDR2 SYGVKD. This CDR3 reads CAISEAQGSSGELFF. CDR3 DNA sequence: TGTGCCATCAGTGAGGCGCAGGGGTCCAGCGGAGAGCTGTTTTTT.

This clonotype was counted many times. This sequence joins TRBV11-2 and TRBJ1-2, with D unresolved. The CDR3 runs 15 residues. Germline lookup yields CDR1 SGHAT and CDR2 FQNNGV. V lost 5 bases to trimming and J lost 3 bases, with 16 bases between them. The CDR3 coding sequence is TGTGCCAGCAGCCCGCTGAAGGGCCGCTACTATGGCTACACCTTC. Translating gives CASSPLKGRYYGYTF.

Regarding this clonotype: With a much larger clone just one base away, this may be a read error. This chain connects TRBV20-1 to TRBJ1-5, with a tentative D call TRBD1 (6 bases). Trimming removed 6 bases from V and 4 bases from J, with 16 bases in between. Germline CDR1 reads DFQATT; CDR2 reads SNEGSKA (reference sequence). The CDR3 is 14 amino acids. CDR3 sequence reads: CSADTGGLNQPQHF. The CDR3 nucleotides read TGCAGTGCCGATACGGGGGGCCTGAATCAGCCCCAGCATTTT.

This CDR3 is CASSTTGTGYSPLHF. The CDR3 DNA reads TGCGCCAGCAGCACCACCGGGACAGGGTATTCACCCCTCCACTTT. The V call is TRBV5-1, the J call TRBJ1-6; the match to TRBD1 covers 9 bases. This CDR3 contains 15 residues. Germline lookup yields CDR1 SGHRS and CDR2 YFSETQ. Trimming cost V 4 bases and J 8 bases; bases outside gene matches: 7.

CDR3 DNA sequence: TGTGCCAGCAGCTTAGGGGCAGCCAGAGGGACCCAGTACTTC. This encodes CASSLGAARGTQYF. V usage is TRBV7-9 and J usage is TRBJ2-5; D remains unclear. CDR1 and CDR2 (germline): SEHNR, FQNEAQ (reference sequence). V was shortened by 1 base and J by 7 bases, with 13 bases between the two germline ends. The CDR3 sequence is 14 residues long. The variable domain in full, with the rest retrieved from reference TRBV7-9 and TRBJ2-5, is DTGVSQNPRHKITKRGQNVTFRCDPISEHNRLYWYRQTLGQGPEFLTYFQNEAQLEKSRLLSDRFSAERPKGSFSTLEIQRTEQGDSAMYLCASSLGAARGTQYFGPGTRLLVL.

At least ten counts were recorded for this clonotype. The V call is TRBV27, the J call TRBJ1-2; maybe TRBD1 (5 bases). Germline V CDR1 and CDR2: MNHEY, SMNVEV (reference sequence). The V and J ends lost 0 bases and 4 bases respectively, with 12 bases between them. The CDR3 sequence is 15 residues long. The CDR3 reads CASSLSSGGTYGYTF. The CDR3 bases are TGTGCCAGCAGTTTATCTTCGGGAGGGACCTATGGCTACACCTTC.